Each of the 29 T cell receptor beta chains below was sequenced from the same sample in a study of blood T cell repertoires in COVID-19. The data were produced by immunoSEQ multiplex PCR, yet TCRdb's version contains in-frame clones alone and is incomplete. Of roughly 250,000 clones listed, 90% were seen once; the top ten hold around 1%. The sample comprised PBMCs or T cells enriched from blood (not recorded which). Source of these receptors: a man in his forties or fifties who had been exposed to COVID-19.

V is TRBV7-2 and J is TRBJ2-5; 7 bases match TRBD2. Germline CDR1 SGHTA, CDR2 FQGNSA. The CDR3 loop spans 14 amino acids. The J segment lost 6 bases and the V segment lost 1 base, leaving 5 bases of the junction unmatched. The DNA for the CDR3 is TGTGCCAGCAGCTTAGTGGGGGGGTCCCAGACCCAGTACTTC. Protein: CASSLVGGSQTQYF.

The chain employs TRBV6-4 and TRBJ2-3, with 12 bases that match TRBD1. Germline lookup yields CDR1 MRHNA and CDR2 SNTAGT. The CDR3 is made up of 15 amino acids. The ends lost 2 bases at V and 4 bases at J; junction bases unmatched: 1. The CDR3 reads CASSDGTGGADTQYF. Here the CDR3 DNA reads TGTGCCAGCAGTGACGGGACAGGGGGCGCAGATACGCAGTATTTT.

This clone showed up just once. The chain has TRBV28 and TRBJ1-1; D is undetermined. Germline lookup yields CDR1 MDHEN and CDR2 SYDVKM. The V end was cut by 0 bases, the J end by 2 bases, with 4 bases between. The length of the CDR3 is 13 residues. CDR3 loop: CASSLWSNTEAFF. The CDR3, as DNA: TGTGCCAGCAGTTTATGGTCTAACACTGAAGCTTTCTTT.

The chain has TRBV7-3 and TRBJ2-1; TRBD2 agrees at 9 bases. CDR3 length: 15 amino acids. V lost 5 bases to trimming and J lost 3 bases; unmatched junction nucleotides: 5. Germline values: CDR1 SGHTA, CDR2 FQGTGA. The CDR3 coding sequence is TGTGCCAGCAGCCCGGAGCGGGGGGTCTACAATGAGCAGTTCTTC. Its protein product is CASSPERGVYNEQFF.

The chain recombines TRBV7-3 with TRBJ2-3; TRBD2 matches 8 bases. V lost 5 bases to trimming and J lost 6 bases; unmatched junction nucleotides: 7. The germline V gene encodes CDR1 SGHTA and CDR2 FQGTGA. The CDR3 runs to 14 residues. The CDR3 DNA sequence: TGTGCCAGCAGCCCGGGAGGGGCGGGGGATACGCAGTATTTT. Its protein is CASSPGGAGDTQYF.

The chain carries TRBV27 and TRBJ1-6; TRBD1 is a possible D gene (5 bases). The germline CDR1 and CDR2 sequences are MNHEY and SMNVEV (reference sequence). Trimming cost V 5 bases and J 10 bases, with 12 bases left between them. This CDR3 has 13 amino acids. CDR3 residues: CASSPWTLSPLHF. CDR3 sequence (DNA): TGTGCCAGCAGTCCGTGGACACTCTCACCCCTCCACTTT.

The V call is TRBV9, the J call TRBJ1-3, with TRBD1 identical over 9 bases. Germline V gene lookup returns CDR1 SGDLS and CDR2 YYNGEE. The CDR3 consists of 15 residues. V shed 3 bases and J 4 bases; nucleotides not matched to a gene: 5. This chain's CDR3 is CASSGTGGLGNTIYF. The CDR3 coding sequence is TGTGCCAGCAGCGGAACAGGGGGCCTGGGAAACACCATATATTTT.

V usage is TRBV21-1 and J usage is TRBJ2-7; no check of the table's D call, TRBD1, against the DNA was made. TRBV21-1 is an annotated pseudogene. The CDR3 extends over 16 amino acids. CDR3 nucleotide sequence: TGTGCCAGCAGCATGGAGGACAGCGCTTCATCCTACGAGCAGTACTTC. It specifies CASSMEDSASSYEQYF.

V and J are TRBV5-6 and TRBJ2-7, with D maybe TRBD1 (5 bases). The CDR3 is made up of 15 amino acids. CDR1 and CDR2 from the germline V gene are SGHDT and YYEEEE. V was clipped by 0 bases and J by 0 bases, with 10 bases between them. This CDR3 is CASSLAGRYSYEQYF. In DNA form, the CDR3 reads TGTGCCAGCAGCTTGGCAGGGCGATACTCCTACGAGCAGTACTTC. The full variable domain, in which reference TRBV5-6 and TRBJ2-7 provide the parts outside the CDR3, is DAGVTQSPTHLIKTRGQQVTLRCSPKSGHDTVSWYQQALGQGPQFIFQYYEEEERQRGNFPDRFSGHQFPNYSSELNVNALLLGDSALYLCASSLAGRYSYEQYFGPGTRLTVT.

This rearrangement joins TRBV3-1 (or the pseudogene TRBV3-2) to TRBJ2-1; tentative D call: TRBD1 (6 bases). The V gene lost 3 bases and the J gene lost 4 bases, with 19 bases spanning the gap. Germline CDR1 LGHDT, CDR2 YNNKEL (reference sequence). The CDR3 runs to 17 residues. The CDR3 here is CASSQLGESQGYNEQFF. The CDR3, as DNA: TGTGCCAGCAGCCAGCTGGGAGAGTCTCAGGGGTACAATGAGCAGTTCTTC.

This chain uses TRBV19 with TRBJ2-5, with a tentative D call TRBD2 (6 bases). The CDR3 has 14 residues. Per germline, CDR1 LNHDA and CDR2 SQIVND (reference sequence). The V end lost 6 bases, the J end lost 5 bases, and 16 bases lay between the germline ends. The CDR3, as DNA: TGTGCCAGTAGCCTCCACCGACTAGGGGAGACCCAGTACTTC. Translating gives CASSLHRLGETQYF.

The chain links TRBV4-1 to TRBJ1-2; 9 nucleotides align to TRBD1. Germline V gene data show CDR1 as MGHRA and CDR2 as YSYEKL. The CDR3 sequence is 16 residues long. The junction had 7 bases not matched to a gene; V was cut back by 0 bases and J by 5 bases. The CDR3, as DNA: TGCGCCAGCAGCCAAGAGGCGACAGGGGGTAGATATGGCTACACCTTC. Translating gives CASSQEATGGRYGYTF.

The rearrangement joins TRBV18 to TRBJ2-5; no reliable D call. This CDR3 is built from 14 residues. Trimming stripped 0 bases from V and 5 bases from J, with 10 bases between. The V gene's germline CDR1 is KGHSH and CDR2 LQKENI. CDR3 in DNA: TGTGCCAGCTCACCACCGTCCGAACGGGAGACCCAGTACTTC. Translation: CASSPPSERETQYF.

This chain links TRBV4-1 with TRBJ1-6, with D possibly being TRBD1 (6 bases). V lost 0 bases and J lost 14, with 20 bases in between. The CDR3 contains 16 residues. The germline V gene encodes CDR1 MGHRA and CDR2 YSYEKL. The CDR3 DNA follows: TGCGCCAGCAGCCAAGATCTTCGGGACACGGGTCGGTCCCTCCACTTT. Translating gives CASSQDLRDTGRSLHF.

The chain employs TRBV28 and TRBJ2-3; D possibly corresponds to TRBD1 (6 bases). CDR1 MDHEN and CDR2 SYDVKM come from the germline V gene. V lost 8 bases to trimming and J lost 0 bases, with 9 bases between them. The CDR3 extends over 13 amino acids. The CDR3 DNA is TGTGCCAGCCAGACAGGAAGCACAGATACGCAGTATTTT. This translates into CASQTGSTDTQYF.

This sequence joins TRBV9 and TRBJ1-2; D may be TRBD1 (6 bases). This CDR3 is 16 amino acids long. Germline assignment: CDR1 SGDLS and CDR2 YYNGEE. Trimming cost V 0 bases and J 4 bases, with 16 bases left between them. The CDR3 coding sequence is TGTGCCAGCAGCGTAGCTCCAGGACAGAAAGCCTATGGCTACACCTTC. Translating gives CASSVAPGQKAYGYTF.

The chain joins TRBV6-4 to TRBJ2-1; D gene uncertain. The V end was cut by 4 bases, the J end by 4 bases, with 5 bases between. The V gene's germline CDR1 is MRHNA and CDR2 SNTAGT. This CDR3 comprises 12 residues. CDR3 loop: CASSGRYNEQFF. As DNA, the CDR3 is TGTGCCAGCAGTGGCAGATACAATGAGCAGTTCTTC.

The chain uses TRBV10-3 and TRBJ1-2; a possible D gene is TRBD1 (5 bases). The ends were cut back, 3 bases at V and 5 bases at J, with 10 bases in the middle. CDR3 length equals 13 residues. Germline CDR1 and CDR2: ENHRY and SYGVKD. The CDR3 DNA follows: TGTGCCATCAGTGAAAAAGGGGTATATGGCTACACCTTC. The encoded protein is CAISEKGVYGYTF.

The chain carries TRBV3-1 (or the pseudogene TRBV3-2) and TRBJ1-1; tentative D call: TRBD1 (6 bases). The CDR3 spans 16 residues. V lost 4 bases and J 6 bases, leaving 21 bases between the germline ends. Germline CDR1 and CDR2: LGHDT and YNNKEL (reference sequence). The chain's CDR3 is CASSPRGAAVDAEAFF. The CDR3, as DNA: TGTGCCAGCAGCCCCCGGGGGGCAGCTGTCGACGCTGAAGCTTTCTTT.

This chain joins TRBV7-8 and TRBJ1-5; tentatively, D is TRBD1 (5 bases). Trimming pared 6 bases from V and 6 bases from J, leaving 12 bases between. The CDR3 is 13 amino acids. Per germline, CDR1 SGHVS and CDR2 FQNEAQ. CDR3 nucleotides: TGTGCCAGCAGTTACCGTACAGGTCAGCCCCAGCATTTT. It translates to CASSYRTGQPQHF.

The V gene is TRBV7-8, the J gene TRBJ1-5, with D unresolved. CDR1 and CDR2 from the germline V gene are SGHVS and FQNEAQ. Trimming cost V 5 bases and J 10 bases, with 12 bases left between them. CDR3 length: 12 residues. CDR3 in DNA: TGTGCCAGCAGCGCCTCACTAGGTCCCCAGCATTTT. It specifies CASSASLGPQHF.

The rearrangement joins TRBV15 to TRBJ2-1; D perhaps matches TRBD1 (6 bases). Per the germline V gene, CDR1 is LNHNV and CDR2 is YYDKDF (reference sequence). The CDR3 consists of 15 residues. V was shortened by 3 bases and J by 8 bases, with 17 bases between the two germline ends. Written as DNA, the CDR3 is TGTGCCACCAGCAGCGGGTTCGGGACATTTTATGAGCAGTTCTTC. Encoded protein: CATSSGFGTFYEQFF.

Comments on this clone: Within the sample, other DNA sequences also encode this same CDR3. CDR3 region: CASSLELAGDTGELFF. The CDR3, as DNA: TGTGCCAGCAGCTTGGAGCTAGCGGGGGACACCGGGGAGCTGTTTTTT. The rearrangement links TRBV5-6 to TRBJ2-2; 10 bases map to TRBD2. V was clipped by 0 bases and J by 3 bases; unmatched bases: 2. Germline-derived CDR1 and CDR2 are SGHDT and YYEEEE. CDR3 length: 16 residues.

This clone occurred once. The chain uses TRBV5-4 and TRBJ2-3, with a tentative D call TRBD2 (6 bases). V dropped 4 bases and J dropped 6 bases, with 21 bases sitting between them. The CDR3 contains 16 residues. Germline CDR1 and CDR2: SGHNT and YYREEE (reference sequence). CDR3 nucleotide sequence: TGTGCCAGCAGCCCTATGGGACTCGACGGGGAGGATACGCAGTATTTT. Its protein is CASSPMGLDGEDTQYF.

The chain combines TRBV3-1 (or the pseudogene TRBV3-2) with TRBJ2-5, with D perhaps TRBD2 (6 bases). This CDR3 is built from 15 residues. CDR1 is LGHDT and CDR2 is YNNKEL in the germline V gene (reference sequence). Between the trimmed V and J ends, which lost 1 base and 7 bases, there was a span of 16 bases. The CDR3 coding sequence is TGTGCCAGCAGCCAAGGCCCCGGGAGTGGGGCGACCCAGTACTTC. As protein: CASSQGPGSGATQYF.

The V call is TRBV5-5, the J call TRBJ2-3; D is undetermined. The CDR3 spans 14 residues. Germline-derived CDR1 and CDR2 are SGHKS and YYEKEE (reference sequence). The V and J ends lost 0 bases and 2 bases respectively, with 7 bases between them. CDR3 residues: CASSLVQYTDTQYF. CDR3 nucleotides: TGTGCCAGCAGCTTGGTGCAGTACACAGATACGCAGTATTTT.

This clone was seen ten or more times. The rearrangement joins TRBV10-3 to TRBJ1-2, with 7 positions matching TRBD1. This CDR3 has 15 amino acids. The V and J ends lost 8 bases and 1 base, in that order; junction bases with no gene match: 10. Germline V gives CDR1 ENHRY, CDR2 SYGVKD. Written as DNA, the CDR3 is TGTGCCATCTCCACAGGGGCAGCGAATAACTATGGCTACACCTTC. It specifies CAISTGAANNYGYTF.

This chain uses TRBV7-2 with TRBJ2-1, with D possibly TRBD1 on 5 matching bases. The CDR3 is 14 residues long. Trimming removed 6 bases from V and 5 bases from J, with 14 bases in between. Germline CDR1 reads SGHTA; CDR2 reads FQGNSA. CDR3 sequence: CASSPRTLNNEQFF. For the CDR3, the DNA is TGTGCCAGCAGTCCAAGGACACTTAACAATGAGCAGTTCTTC.

This clone was counted only a few times. The J gene is TRBJ2-2, the V gene TRBV2; no clear D gene. This CDR3 contains 13 residues. V lost 6 bases and J lost 4, with 9 bases in between. The V gene's germline CDR1 is SNHLY and CDR2 FYNNEI. The CDR3 sequence is CASSLLGTGELFF. DNA of the CDR3: TGTGCCAGCAGCCTTCTAGGCACCGGGGAGCTGTTTTTT.